This TCR beta chain was sequenced in a study of T cell responses to AZD1222 COVID-19 vaccine. With 7 bases removed from V and 1 base from J, the gap between germline ends came to 10 bases. CDR1 SQVTM and CDR2 ANQGSEA come from the germline V gene. CDR3 length: 12 residues. The protocol was immunoSEQ multiplex PCR, while the TCRdb copy is restricted to in-frame clones and leaves out a portion. The table lists fewer than 200,000 clones, 85% to 90% of them singletons. Sequencing used peripheral blood, obtained on day 0 of AZD1222 vaccination. This TCR came from an adult in good health. J is TRBJ1-2 and V is TRBV29-1; D uncertain. The CDR3 coding sequence is TGCAGCGGAACCGACCTTAACTATGGCTACACCTTC. Amino acids: CSGTDLNYGYTF.